This T cell receptor (beta chain) was obtained from a study of OX40 agonist ivuxolimab in advanced cancers. On the study more broadly: The study enrolled dose-escalation patients with hepatocellular carcinoma, melanoma, renal cell or head and neck cancer. The mean age was about 61 years, ranging from 23 to 79, with under 90% of participants male.

The assay was immunoSEQ multiplex PCR, and TCRdb's table has in-frame clones only and misses some. In the table there are 70,000 to 85,000 clones, around nine tenths of which are singletons. Remarks on this clone: Its antigen is still unknown.

Study-level results: More expanded clones were seen, on average, in CD8+ T cells than in CD4+.

The sequence derives from an adult with an advanced solid tumor such as melanoma, head and neck, liver or kidney cancer. The sample in question was CD4+ or CD8+ T cells sorted from blood, obtained in a trial of the OX40 agonist ivuxolimab.

CDR3 sequence (DNA): TGTGCCAGCAGTTACAGGGGCAAATACGAGCAGTACTTC. Amino acid sequence: CASSYRGKYEQYF. The chain recombines TRBV27 with TRBJ2-7; TRBD1 matches at 7 bases. The germline gives CDR1 MNHEY, CDR2 SMNVEV (reference sequence). V trimming: 4 bases; J trimming: 4 bases; junction bases outside the gene matches: 4. This CDR3 spans 13 amino acids.